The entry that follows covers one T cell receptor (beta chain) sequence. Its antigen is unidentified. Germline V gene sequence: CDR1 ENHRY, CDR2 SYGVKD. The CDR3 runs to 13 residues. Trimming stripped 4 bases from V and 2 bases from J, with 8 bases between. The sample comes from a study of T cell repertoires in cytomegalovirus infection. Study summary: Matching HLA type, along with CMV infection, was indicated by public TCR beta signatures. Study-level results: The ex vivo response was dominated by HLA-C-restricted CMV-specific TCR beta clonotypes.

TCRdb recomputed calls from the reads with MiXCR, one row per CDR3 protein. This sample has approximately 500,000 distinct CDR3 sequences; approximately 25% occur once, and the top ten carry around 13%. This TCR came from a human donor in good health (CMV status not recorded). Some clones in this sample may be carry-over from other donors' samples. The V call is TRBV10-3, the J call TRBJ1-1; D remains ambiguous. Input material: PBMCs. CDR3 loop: CAISVGPNTEAFF. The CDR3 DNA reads TGTGCCATCAGTGTTGGGCCAAACACTGAAGCTTTCTTT.